These T cell receptor beta chains were read from a single sample in a study of CD8 T cells in ankylosing spondylitis. TCRdb reanalysed the 5' RACE reads using MiXCR and keeps one entry per CDR3 protein. Here the sample spans hundreds of thousands of distinct CDR3 sequences, 20% to 25% being singletons. The specimen sequenced was blood, either unsorted or a sorted T cell fraction (not recorded which). These TCRs come from a male donor with ankylosing spondylitis or in good health (not recorded which). Each CDR3 is given with its conserved first and last residue. D genes are given only for firm matches. Size tells how often a clone was seen (once, few, many) or the class of an expanded clone, and some rows leave it out.

V	size	J	D	CDR3	DNA
TRBV11-2	NA	TRBJ2-7	TRBD1	CASSFMTGGLDEQYF	TGTGCCAGCAGCTTCATGACAGGGGGCCTGGACGAGCAGTACTTC
TRBV20-1	NA	TRBJ2-1	NA	CSARERGHNEQFF	TGCAGTGCTAGAGAGCGGGGGCACAATGAGCAGTTCTTC
TRBV5-4	NA	TRBJ2-2	TRBD2	CASSTPERTGGYTGELFF	TGTGCCAGCAGCACCCCCGAGCGGACGGGGGGGTACACCGGGGAGCTGTTTTTT
TRBV28	NA	TRBJ2-2	NA	CASTLRGATGELFF	TGTGCCAGCACCTTGAGGGGGGCCACCGGGGAGCTGTTTTTT
TRBV11-2	NA	TRBJ2-5	NA	CASNIARETQYF	TGTGCCAGCAACATCGCCCGGGAGACCCAGTACTTC
TRBV13	NA	TRBJ2-5	NA	CASSYEGMKETQYF	TGTGCCAGCAGCTATGAGGGAATGAAAGAGACCCAGTACTTC
TRBV20-1	NA	TRBJ1-1	TRBD1	CSAPWTGGNTEAFF	TGCAGTGCCCCCTGGACAGGGGGTAACACTGAAGCTTTCTTT
TRBV29-1	NA	TRBJ2-2	TRBD1	CSVETPHRGSTGELFF	TGCAGCGTTGAAACCCCCCACAGGGGGAGCACCGGGGAGCTGTTTTTT
TRBV2	NA	TRBJ2-5	NA	CASRLPGQQETQYF	TGTGCCAGCAGGCTCCCCGGACAGCAAGAGACCCAGTACTTC
TRBV20-1	NA	TRBJ2-7	NA	CSANDRESSYEQYF	TGCAGTGCTAACGACCGGGAGAGCTCCTACGAGCAGTACTTC
TRBV20-1	NA	TRBJ2-1	TRBD2	CSAPGLAGGYNEQFF	TGCAGTGCCCCCGGACTAGCGGGGGGGTACAATGAGCAGTTCTTC
TRBV20-1	NA	TRBJ2-1	TRBD2	CSAGLAEQFF	TGCAGTGCTGGACTAGCGGAGCAGTTCTTC
TRBV29-1	NA	TRBJ2-1	NA	CSVEIRVDEQFF	TGCAGCGTTGAAATCAGGGTCGATGAGCAGTTCTTC
TRBV9	few	TRBJ2-7	NA	CASSVGGAFSYEQYF	TGTGCCAGCAGCGTAGGGGGTGCCTTCTCCTACGAGCAGTACTTC
TRBV2	few	TRBJ2-1	TRBD2	CASSDGTREHNEQFF	TGTGCCAGCAGTGACGGGACTAGGGAACACAATGAGCAGTTCTTC
TRBV30	NA	TRBJ2-5	NA	CAWSVGTSSSQTQYF	TGTGCCTGGAGTGTGGGGACGTCTAGTTCCCAGACCCAGTACTTC
TRBV2	few	TRBJ2-2	TRBD1	CASTSEGAPGGELFF	TGTGCCAGCACTTCTGAGGGGGCGCCCGGCGGGGAGCTGTTTTTT
TRBV5-6	few	TRBJ2-2	NA	CASSLMTSNTGELFF	TGTGCCAGCAGCTTGATGACATCGAACACCGGGGAGCTGTTTTTT
TRBV28	few	TRBJ2-7	TRBD1	CASSLQDREVDEQYF	TGTGCCAGCAGTTTACAGGACAGGGAAGTCGACGAGCAGTACTTC
TRBV20-1	few	TRBJ2-7	TRBD2	CSASQTPILAGLEQYF	TGCAGTGCTAGCCAAACCCCGATCCTAGCGGGCCTCGAGCAGTACTTC
TRBV7-8	NA	TRBJ2-3	NA	CASSPPDTTDTQYF	TGTGCCAGCAGCCCCCCGGACACCACAGATACGCAGTATTTT
TRBV11-1	NA	TRBJ2-1	NA	CASSLVFSAGYNEQFF	TGTGCCAGCAGCTTAGTGTTTTCGGCAGGTTACAATGAGCAGTTCTTC
TRBV10-3	few	TRBJ2-2	NA	CATGGLANTGELFF	TGTGCCACAGGGGGACTGGCGAACACCGGGGAGCTGTTTTTT
TRBV20-1	NA	TRBJ2-1	NA	CSAHPPNPTYNEQFF	TGCAGTGCCCACCCCCCCAATCCCACCTACAATGAGCAGTTCTTC
TRBV12-3/TRBV12-4	NA	TRBJ2-3	TRBD2	CASSISGGAVGTQYF	TGTGCCAGCAGCATTAGCGGGGGGGCGGTTGGCACGCAGTATTTT
TRBV29-1	few	TRBJ2-7	NA	CSVEVTTNYEQYF	TGCAGCGTTGAAGTGACCACTAACTACGAGCAGTACTTC
TRBV15	NA	TRBJ1-3	NA	CATSRPYSSGGNTIYF	TGTGCCACCAGCAGACCGTACTCCTCCGGAGGAAACACCATATATTTT
TRBV11-2	few	TRBJ2-1	NA	CASSSGTINEQFF	TGTGCCAGCAGCTCTGGGACAATTAATGAGCAGTTCTTC
TRBV7-9	NA	TRBJ2-7	NA	CASSPRTEPYEQYF	TGTGCCAGCAGCCCAAGGACGGAACCCTACGAGCAGTACTTC
TRBV10-3	NA	TRBJ2-1	TRBD1	CAISDPDRVHNEQFF	TGTGCCATCAGTGATCCGGACAGGGTCCACAATGAGCAGTTCTTC
TRBV2	few	TRBJ1-1	NA	CASRDTENTEAFF	TGTGCCAGCAGGGATACAGAGAACACTGAAGCTTTCTTT
TRBV7-9	NA	TRBJ2-4	NA	CASSLGPGIQYF	TGTGCCAGCAGCTTGGGGCCCGGCATTCAGTACTTC
TRBV12-3/TRBV12-4	few	TRBJ2-7	NA	CASSPLSISYEQYF	TGTGCCAGCAGTCCCCTTTCGATCTCCTACGAGCAGTACTTC
TRBV6-1	NA	TRBJ2-1	NA	CASPKGEGALDEQFF	TGTGCCAGTCCGAAGGGGGAGGGGGCCCTCGATGAGCAGTTCTTC
TRBV21-1	few	TRBJ1-1	NA	CASSKTPTGWNTEAFF	TGTGCCAGCAGCAAAACACCGACAGGGTGGAACACTGAAGCTTTCTTT
TRBV7-9	NA	TRBJ2-7	TRBD1	CASSLGPPDRGPYEQYF	TGTGCCAGCAGCTTAGGGCCCCCAGACAGGGGGCCCTACGAGCAGTACTTC
TRBV10-3	few	TRBJ2-3	NA	CAISDPSGWGVRADTQYF	TGTGCCATCAGTGACCCCTCAGGGTGGGGGGTTAGGGCAGATACGCAGTATTTT
TRBV4-1	NA	TRBJ2-1	NA	CASSLTLGLRGGGMGNEQFF	TGCGCCAGCAGCCTTACCTTAGGCCTACGGGGAGGGGGCATGGGCAATGAGCAGTTCTTC
TRBV7-9	NA	TRBJ1-2	TRBD1	CASSLGPRGNGYTF	TGTGCCAGCAGCTTAGGTCCCAGGGGGAATGGCTACACCTTC
TRBV12-3/TRBV12-4	NA	TRBJ2-5	NA	CASSFEITLGQYF	TGTGCCAGCAGTTTCGAGATCACCTTGGGCCAGTACTTC
TRBV20-1	NA	TRBJ2-7	TRBD2	CSAGTSGGPPYEQYF	TGCAGTGCGGGGACTAGCGGGGGGCCGCCCTACGAGCAGTACTTC
TRBV4-1	many	TRBJ1-1	NA	CASSPGGSTEAFF	TGCGCCAGCAGCCCGGGTGGAAGCACTGAAGCTTTCTTT
TRBV28	few	TRBJ2-7	TRBD2	CASSLRGLGAYEQYF	TGTGCCAGCAGTTTGAGGGGACTAGGGGCCTACGAGCAGTACTTC
TRBV5-1	NA	TRBJ2-3	NA	CASQYSLLAGAGTDTQYF	TGCGCCAGCCAATATTCGTTATTGGCGGGGGCCGGCACAGATACGCAGTATTTT